Sequencing of this TCR beta chain was carried out in a study of shared clonotypes between healthy human individuals. Broader study findings: Measured sharing among donors was expected to vary with sequencing depth. Between a handful of donors, naive CD4 clonotypes were shared at a level of around 5.1%. Estimated clonotype richness was generally higher in naive than memory subsets.

Sequencing was at deep level. Sequencing used immunoSEQ multiplex PCR; TCRdb keeps in-frame clones, though not all of them. The data hold about 2,500,000 clones, with just over 90% observed a single time. Of note for this clone: Its antigen remains unknown.

Trimming took 10 bases from V and 6 from J; bases not matched to a gene: 11. Germline lookup yields CDR1 MNHNY and CDR2 SVGAGI (reference sequence). The CDR3 covers 13 residues. This clonotype was sampled from a man younger than 30 in good health. J is TRBJ1-1 and V is TRBV6-6, with TRBD1 identical over 7 bases. Sequenced sample: naive CD4+ T cells sorted from blood. Indicated subset: CD45RA+ positively selected. The CDR3 region is CAIQTGEKSEAFF. Written as DNA, the CDR3 is TGTGCCATACAAACAGGGGAGAAATCTGAAGCTTTCTTT.